This is a list of T cell receptor beta chains from one sample in a study of Graves' ophthalmopathy and Graves' hyperthyroidism. TCRdb independently ran MiXCR on the multiplex PCR reads; one entry per CDR3 protein. This table has about 50,000 distinct CDR3 sequences, roughly 47% appearing once. Sequenced material: peripheral blood. These receptors all come from an adult woman with Graves' ophthalmopathy. The CDR3 runs from the conserved cysteine through the conserved F or W. Each record gives: V gene, D gene, clone size, J gene, CDR3 protein, CDR3 DNA. A D gene is named only where the DNA matches it firmly. Expanded clones get a size class; other rows say once, few or many, or leave the size out.

>TRBV7-9|TRBD1|many|TRBJ1-3
CASSSRDRGQNTIYF
TGTGCCAGCAGCTCTCGGGACAGGGGGCAAAACACCATATATTTT
>TRBV7-2|.|.|TRBJ2-7
CASRAGTPAYEQYF
TGTGCCAGCAGGGCCGGGACCCCCGCCTACGAGCAGTACTTC
>TRBV6-2/TRBV6-3|.|many|TRBJ2-2
CASSEAGRFDTGELFF
TGTGCCAGCAGTGAGGCGGGACGGTTTGACACCGGGGAGCTGTTTTTT
>TRBV20-1|.|.|TRBJ2-3
CSARGVRGAHTQYF
TGCAGTGCGAGAGGAGTCAGGGGGGCACATACGCAGTATTTT
>TRBV12-3/TRBV12-4|.|.|TRBJ1-1
CASSWQGPNTEAFF
TGTGCCAGCAGCTGGCAGGGGCCCAACACTGAAGCTTTCTTT
>TRBV13|.|many|TRBJ2-7
CASSPFTGSYEQYF
TGTGCCAGCAGCCCCTTCACCGGCTCCTACGAGCAGTACTTC
>TRBV20-1|.|many|TRBJ1-1
CSARPTGWFEAFF
TGCAGTGCTAGACCGACTGGGTGGTTTGAAGCTTTCTTT
>TRBV5-4|.|.|TRBJ1-2
CASSLSLVDDHTF
TGTGCCAGCAGCTTATCGCTAGTTGACGACCACACCTTC
>TRBV6-2/TRBV6-3|.|many|TRBJ2-3
CASSYSSTDTQYF
TGTGCCAGCAGTTACTCTAGCACAGATACGCAGTATTTT
>TRBV20-1|.|.|TRBJ2-5
CSARESWGIGPQYF
TGCAGTGCTAGAGAATCGTGGGGAATTGGGCCCCAGTACTTC
>TRBV11-2|.|many|TRBJ2-7
CASSPPPGYEQYF
TGTGCCAGCAGCCCCCCCCCCGGGTACGAGCAGTACTTC
>TRBV20-1|.|.|TRBJ1-4
CSARAGTTNEKLFF
TGCAGTGCTAGAGCCGGGACAACTAATGAAAAACTGTTTTTT
>TRBV7-9|TRBD1|.|TRBJ2-1
CASSLAFGQGRNEQFF
TGTGCCAGCAGCTTAGCTTTTGGACAGGGACGCAATGAGCAGTTCTTC
>TRBV7-9|TRBD2|.|TRBJ2-7
CASSSISGRPPYEQYF
TGTGCCAGCAGCTCCATTAGCGGGAGGCCCCCCTACGAGCAGTACTTC
>TRBV29-1|.|.|TRBJ2-1
CSGEGAGVNEQFF
TGCAGCGGCGAAGGGGCAGGAGTCAATGAGCAGTTCTTC
>TRBV5-1|.|.|TRBJ1-4
CASSWGGADEKLFF
TGCGCCAGCAGCTGGGGGGGGGCCGATGAAAAACTATTTTTT
>TRBV7-2|.|.|TRBJ2-6
CASSCTGIVVGANVLTF
TGTGCCAGCAGCTGTACAGGGATAGTTGTCGGGGCCAACGTCCTGACTTTC
>TRBV6-5|.|many|TRBJ1-2
CASSYVGGGGYTF
TGTGCCAGCAGTTACGTAGGGGGAGGGGGCTACACCTTC
>TRBV20-1|.|few|TRBJ1-6
CSARGGGENRTPLHF
TGCAGTGCTAGAGGAGGGGGGGAAAATCGAACACCCCTCCACTTT
>TRBV20-1|.|many|TRBJ2-2
CSARDPSQGELFF
TGCAGTGCTAGAGATCCCTCCCAGGGGGAGCTGTTTTTT
>TRBV28|.|few|TRBJ1-3
CASSLFAGSSGNTIYF
TGTGCCAGCAGTTTATTCGCAGGGAGCTCTGGAAACACCATATATTTT
>TRBV6-2/TRBV6-3|.|.|TRBJ2-7
CASSYSLDRSSYEQYF
TGTGCCAGCAGTTACTCGCTCGACCGGAGCTCCTACGAGCAGTACTTC
>TRBV29-1|TRBD2|many|TRBJ2-3
CSGGGVRTDTQYF
TGCAGCGGTGGGGGGGTCCGCACAGATACGCAGTATTTT
>TRBV7-3|TRBD1|.|TRBJ2-2
CASSPHRGVGELFF
TGTGCCAGCAGCCCCCACAGGGGGGTAGGGGAGCTGTTTTTT
>TRBV5-1|.|many|TRBJ1-6
CASSLYGDAGNSPLHF
TGCGCCAGCAGCCTATACGGGGACGCCGGAAATTCACCCCTCCACTTT
>TRBV6-1|TRBD1|.|TRBJ2-7
CASSAGTGGSIYEQYF
TGTGCCAGCAGTGCCGGGACAGGGGGCTCTATCTACGAGCAGTACTTC
>TRBV28|.|many|TRBJ1-1
CASSLVGGGTEAFF
TGTGCCAGCAGTTTGGTCGGGGGGGGCACTGAAGCTTTCTTT
>TRBV20-1|.|.|TRBJ2-5
CSARVPLAGAETQYF
TGCAGTGCTAGAGTCCCCCTGGCCGGAGCAGAGACCCAGTACTTC
>TRBV7-6|TRBD2|.|TRBJ2-3
CASRLLASSTDTQYF
TGTGCCAGCAGGCTACTAGCGAGCAGCACAGATACGCAGTATTTT
>TRBV5-6|TRBD2|many|TRBJ2-7
CASSRDYLYEQYF
TGTGCCAGCAGCCGGGACTACCTCTACGAGCAGTACTTC
>TRBV7-8|.|.|TRBJ2-1
CASSQTGTLAREQFF
TGTGCCAGCAGCCAAACAGGGACATTGGCCCGTGAGCAGTTCTTC
>TRBV4-3|.|.|TRBJ1-6
CASSQGSSGGSPLHF
TGCGCCAGCAGCCAAGGATCTAGCGGGGGTTCACCCCTCCACTTT
>TRBV5-4|TRBD1|many|TRBJ2-3
CASRTGLTDTQYF
TGTGCCAGCCGGACAGGGTTAACAGATACGCAGTATTTT
>TRBV7-9|.|.|TRBJ1-1
CASSLGRATEAFF
TGTGCCAGCAGCTTAGGCAGGGCCACTGAAGCTTTCTTT
>TRBV29-1|TRBD1|once|TRBJ2-1
CSIRDREQFF
TGCAGCATCCGGGACAGGGAGCAGTTCTTC
>TRBV30|.|many|TRBJ1-5
CAWSVRSNQPQHF
TGTGCCTGGAGTGTGCGAAGCAATCAGCCCCAGCATTTT
>TRBV20-1|TRBD2|.|TRBJ2-7
CSARSGTSSCEQYF
TGCAGTGCTAGATCCGGGACTAGCTCCTGCGAGCAGTACTTC
>TRBV20-1|TRBD1|.|TRBJ2-1
CSARQGANEQFF
TGCAGTGCTAGACAGGGGGCGAATGAGCAGTTCTTC
>TRBV6-1|.|.|TRBJ2-3
CASSAGSTQYF
TGTGCCAGCAGCGCGGGGAGTACGCAGTATTTT
>TRBV20-1|.|.|TRBJ1-1
CSAPDIGTVAFF
TGCAGTGCTCCGGACATCGGCACTGTAGCTTTCTTT
>TRBV20-1|.|many|TRBJ2-1
CSARRGRTYNEQFF
TGCAGTGCTCGGAGAGGGAGGACCTACAATGAGCAGTTCTTC
>TRBV20-1|.|.|TRBJ2-2
CCTLYFGELFF
TGCTGTACCCTCTATTTCGGGGAGCTGTTTTTT
>TRBV6-5|.|.|TRBJ2-3
CASRDKPSTDTQYF
TGTGCCAGCAGGGACAAGCCGAGCACAGATACGCAGTATTTT
>TRBV5-6|TRBD1|many|TRBJ1-1
CASSLGTGAMNTEAFF
TGTGCCAGCAGCTTGGGGACAGGGGCCATGAACACTGAAGCTTTCTTT
>TRBV7-6|.|once|TRBJ2-5
CASSSLGETQYF
TGTGCCAGCAGCTCCCTAGGAGAGACCCAGTACTTC
>TRBV25-1|TRBD2|.|TRBJ2-1
CASSGLAGSSGGSYNEQFF
TGTGCCAGCAGCGGACTAGCGGGGAGCAGTGGTGGTTCCTACAATGAGCAGTTCTTC
>TRBV3-1|.|.|TRBJ2-3
CASSQVSGIDTQYF
TGTGCCAGCAGCCAAGTATCCGGGATAGATACGCAGTATTTT
>TRBV7-2|TRBD2|.|TRBJ2-6
CASSLATGGFNTEAF
TGTGCCAGCAGCTTAGCAACGGGGGGGTTCAACACTGAAGCTTTC
>TRBV7-7|.|.|TRBJ1-3
CASSLAAGGDTIYF
TGTGCTAGCAGCTTAGCGGCGGGGGGGGACACCATATATTTT
>TRBV15|.|medium-sized|TRBJ2-7
CATSREGGIGEQYF
TGTGCCACCAGCAGAGAAGGGGGGATAGGCGAGCAGTACTTC
>TRBV12-3/TRBV12-4|.|few|TRBJ1-2
CASSSLSAPGGGYTF
TGTGCCAGCAGTTCACTATCCGCCCCGGGGGGGGGCTACACCTTC
>TRBV5-1|.|many|TRBJ1-1
CASSKGGGYTEAFF
TGCGCCAGCTCTAAAGGGGGGGGGTACACTGAAGCTTTCTTT
>TRBV25-1|.|medium-sized|TRBJ2-7
CASSESGGNPGEQYF
TGTGCCAGCAGTGAATCTGGCGGGAACCCCGGGGAGCAGTACTTC